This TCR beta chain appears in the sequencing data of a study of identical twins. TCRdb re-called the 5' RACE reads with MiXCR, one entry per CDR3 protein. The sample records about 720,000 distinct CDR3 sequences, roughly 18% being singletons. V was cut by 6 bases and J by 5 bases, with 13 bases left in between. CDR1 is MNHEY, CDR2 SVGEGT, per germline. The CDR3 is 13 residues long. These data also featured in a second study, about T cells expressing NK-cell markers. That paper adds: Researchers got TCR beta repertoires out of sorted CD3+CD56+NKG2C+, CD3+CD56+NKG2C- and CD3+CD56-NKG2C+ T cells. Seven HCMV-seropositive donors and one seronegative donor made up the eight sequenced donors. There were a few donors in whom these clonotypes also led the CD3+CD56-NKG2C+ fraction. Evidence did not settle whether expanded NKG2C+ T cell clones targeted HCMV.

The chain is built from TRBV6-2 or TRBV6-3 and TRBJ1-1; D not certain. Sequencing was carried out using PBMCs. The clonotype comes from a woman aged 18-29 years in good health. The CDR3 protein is CASRRREGTEAFF. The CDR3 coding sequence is TGTGCCAGCAGGCGGCGAGAGGGAACTGAAGCTTTCTTT.